This is a list of T cell receptor beta chains from one sample in a study of T cell clones after liver transplantation. Here immunoSEQ multiplex PCR was the method, and the copy in TCRdb shows in-frame clones only, minus some. This table holds approximately 25,000 clones, approximately 68% found once. Specimen: CD4+ T cells from blood, collected before liver transplant. The receptors derive from a human donor who received a liver transplant. Both conserved end residues are part of each CDR3.

TRBV2,CASSEGRGRDGYTF
TRBV27,CASSSGTAPNTEAFF
TRBV6-6,CASSRQGADTQYF
TRBV18,CASSERGQDVSGYTF
TRBV5-4,CASSLQGLSALQETQYF
TRBV29-1,CSARQGPHTQYF
TRBV10-3,CAIRGSGRSSPLHF
TRBV2,CASSEGSSQTQYF
TRBV28,CASSSGRGADYGYTF
TRBV11-2,CASSLGRAGDAGELFF
TRBV5-6,CASSQGQNTEAFF
TRBV7-2,CASSPAKGLPGNTIYF
TRBV5-6,CASSFLSQTGELFF
TRBV28,CASTGPAGGFQPQHF
TRBV19,CASSDKQGAHEQYF
TRBV15,CATSRDLVAGTLAGANVLTF
TRBV10-3,CAISESYLNTEAFF
TRBV11-3,CASSLDGRDGNTEAFF
TRBV19,CASKSYRGTETQYF
TRBV6-5,CASSYGVQATGETQYF
TRBV27,CASSSSTGVGNQPQHF
TRBV28,CASSLNQGIYRGYTF
TRBV7-9,CASSLRSMGTGELFF
TRBV11-2,CASSLARVGETQYF
TRBV28,CASRPSGTGYEKLFF
TRBV7-9,CASSSRGDTGELFF
TRBV19,CASSISGKMNTEAFF
TRBV29-1,CSVGYGPREQYF
TRBV6-6,CASSTAQPGHEKLFF
TRBV6-1,CASSVTGSQETQYF
TRBV5-1,CASSLAPLGGSNEQFF